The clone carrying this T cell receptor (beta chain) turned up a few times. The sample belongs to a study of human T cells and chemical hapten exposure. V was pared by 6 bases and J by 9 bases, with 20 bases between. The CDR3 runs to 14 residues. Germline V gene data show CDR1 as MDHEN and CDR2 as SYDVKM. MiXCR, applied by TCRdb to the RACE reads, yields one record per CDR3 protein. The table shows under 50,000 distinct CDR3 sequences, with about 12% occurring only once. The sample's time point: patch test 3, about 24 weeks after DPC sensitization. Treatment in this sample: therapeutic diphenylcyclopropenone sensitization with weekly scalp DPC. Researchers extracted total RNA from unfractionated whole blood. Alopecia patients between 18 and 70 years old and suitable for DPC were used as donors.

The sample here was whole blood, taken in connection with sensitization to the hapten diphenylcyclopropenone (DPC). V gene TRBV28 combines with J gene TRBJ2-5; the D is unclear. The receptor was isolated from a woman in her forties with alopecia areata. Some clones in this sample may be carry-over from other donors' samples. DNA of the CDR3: TGTGCCAGCAGCCCAAGACGCAAGGCGTTTTCCCAGTACTTC. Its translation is CASSPRRKAFSQYF.